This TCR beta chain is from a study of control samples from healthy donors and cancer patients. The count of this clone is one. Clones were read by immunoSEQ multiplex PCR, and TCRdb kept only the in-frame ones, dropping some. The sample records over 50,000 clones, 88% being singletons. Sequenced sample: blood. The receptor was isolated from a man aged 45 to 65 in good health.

CDR3 nucleotide sequence: TGTGCCAGCAGTTTATGGACCGGAAAGACTGAAGCTTTCTTT. Residues: CASSLWTGKTEAFF. The V and J genes are TRBV28 and TRBJ1-1; D not certain. In germline, CDR1 is MDHEN, CDR2 SYDVKM. Trimming stripped 0 bases from V and 5 bases from J, with 10 bases between. This CDR3 contains 14 residues.